The 23 T cell receptor beta chains in this list originate from one sample, sequenced in a study of control samples from healthy donors and cancer patients. The protocol was immunoSEQ multiplex PCR, while the TCRdb copy is restricted to in-frame clones and leaves out a portion. The sample has 90,000 to 150,000 clones; about 83% are singletons. The specimen was blood. These receptor sequences come from a man aged 30-40 years in good health.

The chain couples TRBV6-6 to TRBJ1-3; 8 bases agree with TRBD1. Germline CDR1 is MNHNY and CDR2 is SVGAGI (reference sequence). This CDR3 is built from 16 residues. V shed 6 bases and J 4 bases; nucleotides not matched to a gene: 11. The CDR3, as DNA: TGTGCCAGCAGGGACAGGGCGCTAGGAGAAGGAAACACCATATATTTT. Amino acid sequence: CASRDRALGEGNTIYF.

The chain couples TRBV20-1 to TRBJ1-2; D gene ambiguous. CDR3 length equals 10 residues. Germline V gene lookup returns CDR1 DFQATT and CDR2 SNEGSKA (reference sequence). The germline V and J ends were trimmed by 5 bases and 2 bases, with 3 bases remaining between them. This CDR3 is CSAWNYGYTF. Here the CDR3 DNA reads TGCAGTGCTTGGAACTATGGCTACACCTTC.

The V call is TRBV5-5, the J call TRBJ2-7, with 9 positions matching TRBD1. The CDR3 runs 15 residues. Germline lookup yields CDR1 SGHKS and CDR2 YYEKEE (reference sequence). Unmatched junction bases numbered 9, after V lost 5 bases and J lost 3 bases. Here the CDR3 DNA reads TGTGCCAGCAGACTCTCACCGGGACAGGGCTACGAGCAGTACGTC. This gives the protein CASRLSPGQGYEQYV.

The chain has TRBV9 and TRBJ2-1; D not resolved. In germline, CDR1 is SGDLS, CDR2 YYNGEE. V was shortened by 3 bases and J by 8 bases, with 24 bases between the two germline ends. The CDR3 contains 17 residues. CDR3 amino acids: CASSAQSRPSSGYEQFF. The CDR3 DNA sequence: TGTGCCAGCAGCGCCCAATCGCGCCCCTCTTCTGGGTATGAGCAGTTCTTC. Combining the CDR3 with reference TRBV9 and TRBJ2-1 gives the whole variable domain DSGVTQTPKHLITATGQRVTLRCSPRSGDLSVYWYQQSLDQGLQFLIQYYNGEERAKGNILERFSAQQFPDLHSELNLSSLELGDSALYFCASSAQSRPSSGYEQFFGPGTRLTVL.

This clone is a singleton in its sample. The gene calls are TRBV6-5 and TRBJ2-5, with TRBD2 matching 9 bases. The length of the CDR3 is 14 residues. The V gene end was trimmed by 6 bases and the J gene end by 6 bases; junction bases not matched to a gene: 8. Germline V gives CDR1 MNHEY, CDR2 SVGAGI. In DNA form, the CDR3 reads TGTGCCAGCAGCGGCGGGGGGGCCGTTCAGACCCAGTACTTC. It encodes CASSGGGAVQTQYF.

This clone is a singleton in its sample. The chain links TRBV12-5 to TRBJ1-1; TRBD1 agrees at 7 bases. After removal of 0 bases from V and 3 bases from J, the junction contained 1 base not matched to a gene. The CDR3 extends over 14 amino acids. Germline lookup yields CDR1 LGHNT and CDR2 FRNRAP. The DNA for the CDR3 is TGTGCTAGTGGTTTGGTACAGGGGTACACTGAAGCTTTCTTT. Translating it yields CASGLVQGYTEAFF.

This chain uses TRBV19 with TRBJ2-1; D remains ambiguous. Germline V gene lookup returns CDR1 LNHDA and CDR2 SQIVND (reference sequence). Deletions cut 1 base from V and 13 bases from J, with 8 bases between. CDR3 length: 11 residues. CDR3 protein: CASSIVDNQFF. The CDR3 bases are TGTGCCAGTAGTATAGTAGATAACCAGTTCTTC.

The chain joins TRBV4-1 to TRBJ1-3, with a tentative D call TRBD1 (6 bases). Looked up from germline, CDR1 is MGHRA and CDR2 is YSYEKL. Trimming took off 5 bases at V and 0 bases at J, with 11 bases between the two ends. The CDR3 loop spans 15 amino acids. CDR3 bases: TGCGCCAGCAGCGCCAGGACAGTCTCTGGAAACACCATATATTTT. It codes for CASSARTVSGNTIYF.

This clone was detected once. The gene calls are TRBV3-1 (or the pseudogene TRBV3-2) and TRBJ2-1; D is undetermined. Per germline, CDR1 LGHDT and CDR2 YNNKEL (reference sequence). Between the trimmed V and J ends, which lost 0 bases and 6 bases, there was a span of 9 bases. The CDR3 totals 14 residues. The CDR3 DNA reads TGTGCCAGCAGCCAAGATACTAATCCCAATGAGCAGTTCTTC. This sequence encodes CASSQDTNPNEQFF.

This sequence joins TRBV5-6 and TRBJ1-1; D call uncertain. This CDR3 is built from 12 residues. The ends were cut back, 0 bases at V and 2 bases at J, with 2 bases in the middle. In germline, CDR1 is SGHDT, CDR2 YYEEEE. The CDR3 DNA reads TGTGCCAGCAGCTTGGTCAACACTGAAGCTTTCTTT. This translates into CASSLVNTEAFF.

V and J are TRBV30 and TRBJ2-3, with 9 bases aligning to TRBD1. Trimming cost V 2 bases and J 0 bases; bases outside gene matches: 3. Germline loops: CDR1 GTSNPN, CDR2 SVGIG (reference sequence). This CDR3 contains 15 residues. The CDR3: CAWSRTGASTDTQYF. The CDR3 nucleotides read TGTGCCTGGAGTAGGACAGGGGCTAGCACAGATACGCAGTATTTT.

A single count supports this clone. The V gene is TRBV7-3, the J gene TRBJ1-2; 9 bases are shared with TRBD1. After removal of 5 bases from V and 2 bases from J, the junction contained 3 bases not matched to a gene. The germline V gene encodes CDR1 SGHTA and CDR2 FQGTGA. This CDR3 contains 14 residues. For the CDR3, the DNA is TGTGCCAGCAGCCCGACAGGGGGAAACTATGGCTACACCTTC. Its translation: CASSPTGGNYGYTF.

The gene calls are TRBV2 and TRBJ1-5, with a tentative D call TRBD1 (5 bases). CDR3 size: 14 residues. Germline lookup yields CDR1 SNHLY and CDR2 FYNNEI. Trimming took 6 bases from V and 1 from J, leaving 10 bases between them. In DNA, the CDR3 is TGTGCCAGCAGAGCCGCAGGGAGCAATCAGCCCCAGCATTTT. Translation gives CASRAAGSNQPQHF. The full variable domain, its missing parts supplied by reference TRBV2 and TRBJ1-5, is EPEVTQTPSHQVTQMGQEVILRCVPISNHLYFYWYRQILGQKVEFLVSFYNNEISEKSEIFDDQFSVERPDGSNFTLKIRSTKLEDSAMYFCASRAAGSNQPQHFGDGTRLSIL.

The chain couples TRBV11-2 to TRBJ1-2; weak D call: TRBD1 (6 bases). V was clipped by 5 bases and J by 8 bases, with 15 bases between them. CDR1 and CDR2 from the germline V gene are SGHAT and FQNNGV. CDR3 length: 13 amino acids. The CDR3 spells CASSQSTGRGYTF. The CDR3 nucleotides read TGTGCCAGCAGCCAGTCGACAGGAAGGGGCTACACCTTC.

The rearrangement links TRBV19 to TRBJ1-2, with 10 bases fitting TRBD1. The CDR3 consists of 14 residues. With 4 bases clipped from V and 4 bases from J, the junction kept 3 bases outside the gene matches. The germline V gene has CDR1 LNHDA and CDR2 SQIVND (reference sequence). Written as DNA, the CDR3 is TGTGCCAGTAGTAGGACAGGGGGAAGCTATGGCTACACCTTC. It yields the protein CASSRTGGSYGYTF.

This clone was recorded only once. The chain recombines TRBV5-1 with TRBJ1-1; D unclear. Trimming removed 1 base at V and 2 bases at J, with 12 bases between. This CDR3 has 15 amino acids. Germline lookup yields CDR1 SGHRS and CDR2 YFSETQ. CDR3 in DNA: TGCGCCAGCAGCTTGAGCGGCAGCGCAAACACTGAAGCTTTCTTT. Amino acid sequence: CASSLSGSANTEAFF.

The gene calls are TRBV12-5 and TRBJ1-4; perhaps TRBD1 as D (6 bases). Germline V lookup: CDR1 LGHNT, CDR2 FRNRAP. V shed 3 bases and J shed 8 bases, with 16 bases lying between them. This CDR3 is 15 amino acids long. CDR3: CASGFEAGAWEKLFF. The CDR3 DNA reads TGTGCTAGTGGTTTCGAGGCAGGGGCTTGGGAAAAACTGTTTTTT.

V is TRBV11-2 and J is TRBJ2-3; a possible D gene is TRBD1 (5 bases). The CDR3 is made up of 14 amino acids. V dropped 4 bases and J dropped 0 bases, with 8 bases sitting between them. Germline V gene lookup returns CDR1 SGHAT and CDR2 FQNNGV. DNA of the CDR3: TGTGCCAGCAGCTCCAGACAGAGCACAGATACGCAGTATTTT. Protein sequence: CASSSRQSTDTQYF.

The chain is built from TRBV6-6 and TRBJ1-4, with D maybe TRBD1 (5 bases). Germline CDR1 and CDR2: MNHNY and SVGAGI (reference sequence). V gave up 2 bases and J gave up 4 bases, with 11 bases separating them. The length of the CDR3 is 15 residues. The CDR3 sequence: CASSYPEGNNEKLFF. In DNA form, the CDR3 reads TGTGCCAGCAGTTACCCCGAGGGGAATAATGAAAAACTGTTTTTT.

V is TRBV7-9 and J is TRBJ1-2, with D possibly being TRBD1 (5 bases). The CDR3 covers 14 residues. Germline V gene data show CDR1 as SEHNR and CDR2 as FQNEAQ (reference sequence). Between the trimmed V and J ends, which lost 1 base and 1 base, there was a span of 7 bases. The DNA of the CDR3 is TGTGCCAGCAGCTTAGAGACAGTTAACTATGGCTACACCTTC. Translation gives CASSLETVNYGYTF.

In this sample, this clone turned up once. The V and J genes are TRBV29-1 and TRBJ2-1; 10 bases are a match to TRBD1. Germline CDR1 is SQVTM and CDR2 is ANQGSEA. The CDR3 has 14 residues. V lost 7 bases and J lost 2; bases outside the gene matches: 5. CDR3 protein: CSGDRGIAYNEQFF. The CDR3 nucleotides read TGCAGCGGGGACAGGGGAATCGCCTACAATGAGCAGTTCTTC.

In regard to this clone: This same CDR3 is encoded by further DNA sequences in the sample. The chain uses TRBV19 and TRBJ1-4; possibly TRBD1 for D (5 bases). Germline CDR1 reads LNHDA; CDR2 reads SQIVND (reference sequence). With 3 bases removed from V and 5 bases from J, the gap between germline ends came to 10 bases. The CDR3 consists of 14 residues. The CDR3 DNA follows: TGTGCCAGTAGTATCGGTGGGACCAATGAAAAACTGTTTTTT. It codes for CASSIGGTNEKLFF.

The genes are TRBV27 and TRBJ1-2, with 10 bases identical to TRBD1. J was trimmed by 4 bases and V by 9 bases; bases with no gene match: 11. The length of the CDR3 is 15 residues. Germline-derived CDR1 and CDR2 are MNHEY and SMNVEV (reference sequence). The CDR3 sequence: CASSRDRGRIYGYTF. Written as DNA, the CDR3 is TGTGCCAGTTCCCGGGACAGGGGACGGATCTATGGCTACACCTTC.